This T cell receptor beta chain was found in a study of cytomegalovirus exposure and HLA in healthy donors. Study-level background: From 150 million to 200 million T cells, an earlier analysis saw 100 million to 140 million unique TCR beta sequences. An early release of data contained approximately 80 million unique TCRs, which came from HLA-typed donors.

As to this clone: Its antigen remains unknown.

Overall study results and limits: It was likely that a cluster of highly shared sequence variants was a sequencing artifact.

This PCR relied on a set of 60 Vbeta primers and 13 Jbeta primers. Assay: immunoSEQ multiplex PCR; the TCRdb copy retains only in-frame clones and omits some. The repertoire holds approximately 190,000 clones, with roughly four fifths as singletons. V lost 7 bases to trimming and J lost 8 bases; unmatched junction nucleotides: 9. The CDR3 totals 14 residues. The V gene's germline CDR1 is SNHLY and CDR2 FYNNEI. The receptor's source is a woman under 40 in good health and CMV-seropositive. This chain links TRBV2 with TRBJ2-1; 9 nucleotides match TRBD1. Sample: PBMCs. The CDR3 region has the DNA TGTGCCAGCAACCGGGACAGGGTGCCGTATGAGCAGTTCTTC. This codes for CASNRDRVPYEQFF.